This T cell receptor beta chain was documented in a study of blood T cell repertoires in COVID-19. Germline V CDR1 and CDR2: LGHNA, YNFKEQ. The CDR3 runs to 15 residues. Trimming at V came to 6 bases and at J to 1 base, leaving 8 bases not matched to a gene. This table comes from immunoSEQ multiplex PCR, and its TCRdb copy is limited to in-frame clones, with some not included. Among about 240,000 clones listed, approximately 78% were seen once. The sample consisted of peripheral blood. The J gene is TRBJ2-5, the V gene TRBV4-2; 7 nucleotides line up with TRBD2. This TCR came from a woman aged 55-75 years with active or convalescent COVID-19. In nucleotides, the CDR3 is TGTGCCAGCAGTTCCTCCACGGGGGGCCAAGAGACCCAGTACTTC. This gives the protein CASSSSTGGQETQYF.